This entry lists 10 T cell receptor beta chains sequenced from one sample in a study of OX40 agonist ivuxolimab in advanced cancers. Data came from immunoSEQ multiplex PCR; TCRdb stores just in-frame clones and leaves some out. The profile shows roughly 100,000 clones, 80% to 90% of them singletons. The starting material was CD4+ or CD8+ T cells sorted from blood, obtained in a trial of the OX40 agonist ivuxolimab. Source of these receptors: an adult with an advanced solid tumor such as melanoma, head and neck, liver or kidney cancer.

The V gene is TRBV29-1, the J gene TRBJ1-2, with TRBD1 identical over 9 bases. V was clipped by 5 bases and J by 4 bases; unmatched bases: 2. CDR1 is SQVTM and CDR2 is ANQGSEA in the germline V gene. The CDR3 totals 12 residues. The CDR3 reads CSVSTGGYGYTF. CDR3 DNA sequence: TGCAGCGTTTCGACAGGGGGCTATGGCTACACCTTC.

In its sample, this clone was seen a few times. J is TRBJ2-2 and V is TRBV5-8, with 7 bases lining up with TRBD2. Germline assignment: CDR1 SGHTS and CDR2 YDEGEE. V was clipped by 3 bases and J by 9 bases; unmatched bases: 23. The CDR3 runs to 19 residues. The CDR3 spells CASSSDWSGIGDRTRELFF. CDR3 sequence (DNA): TGTGCCAGCAGCTCAGACTGGAGCGGGATCGGGGACCGTACCAGGGAGCTGTTTTTT.

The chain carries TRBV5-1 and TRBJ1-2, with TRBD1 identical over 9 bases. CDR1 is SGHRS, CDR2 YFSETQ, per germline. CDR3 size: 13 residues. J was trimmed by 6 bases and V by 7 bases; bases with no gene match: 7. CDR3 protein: CASRDRDKDGYTF. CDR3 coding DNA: TGCGCCAGCCGGGACAGGGACAAGGATGGCTACACCTTC.

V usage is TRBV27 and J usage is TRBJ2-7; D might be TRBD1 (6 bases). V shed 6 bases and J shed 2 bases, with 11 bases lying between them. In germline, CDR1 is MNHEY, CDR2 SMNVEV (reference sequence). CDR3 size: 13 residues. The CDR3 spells CASRFRQAYEQYF. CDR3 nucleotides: TGTGCCAGCAGGTTCAGACAGGCCTACGAGCAGTACTTC.

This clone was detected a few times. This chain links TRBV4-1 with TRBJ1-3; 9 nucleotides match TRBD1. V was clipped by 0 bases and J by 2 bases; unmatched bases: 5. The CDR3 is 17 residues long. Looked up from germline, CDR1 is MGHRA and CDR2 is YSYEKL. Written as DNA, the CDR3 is TGCGCCAGCAGCCAAGACCCGGGACAGGGCCCTGGAAACACCATATATTTT. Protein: CASSQDPGQGPGNTIYF.

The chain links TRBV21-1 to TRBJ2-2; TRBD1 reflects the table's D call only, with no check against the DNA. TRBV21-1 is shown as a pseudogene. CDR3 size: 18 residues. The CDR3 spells CASSKSSPADNNTGELFF. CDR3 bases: TGTGCCAGCAGCAAAAGTTCCCCAGCAGACAACAACACCGGGGAGCTGTTTTTT.

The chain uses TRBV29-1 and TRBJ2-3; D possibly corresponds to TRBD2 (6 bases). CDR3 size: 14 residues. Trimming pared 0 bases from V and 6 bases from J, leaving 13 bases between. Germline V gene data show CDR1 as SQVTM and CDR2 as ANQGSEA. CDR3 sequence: CSVEDGLLTDTQYF. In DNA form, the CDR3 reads TGCAGCGTTGAAGACGGACTACTCACGGATACGCAGTATTTT.

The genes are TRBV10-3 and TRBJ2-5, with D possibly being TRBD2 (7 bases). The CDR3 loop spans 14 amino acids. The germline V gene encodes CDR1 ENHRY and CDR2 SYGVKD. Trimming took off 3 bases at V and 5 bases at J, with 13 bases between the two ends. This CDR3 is CAISDGGRSETQYF. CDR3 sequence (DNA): TGTGCCATCAGTGACGGGGGGCGCAGTGAGACCCAGTACTTC.

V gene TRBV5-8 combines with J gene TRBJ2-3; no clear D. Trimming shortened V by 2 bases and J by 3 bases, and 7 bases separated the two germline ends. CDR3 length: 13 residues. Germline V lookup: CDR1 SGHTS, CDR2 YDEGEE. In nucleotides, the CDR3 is TGTGCCAGCAGCTTAGTGGGGACAGATACGCAGTATTTT. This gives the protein CASSLVGTDTQYF.

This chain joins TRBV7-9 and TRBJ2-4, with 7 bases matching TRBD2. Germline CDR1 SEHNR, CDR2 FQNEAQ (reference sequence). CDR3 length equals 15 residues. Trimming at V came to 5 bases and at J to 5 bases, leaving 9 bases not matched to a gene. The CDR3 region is CASSRAGTNQNIQYF. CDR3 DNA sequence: TGTGCCAGCAGCAGGGCCGGGACTAACCAAAACATTCAGTACTTC.